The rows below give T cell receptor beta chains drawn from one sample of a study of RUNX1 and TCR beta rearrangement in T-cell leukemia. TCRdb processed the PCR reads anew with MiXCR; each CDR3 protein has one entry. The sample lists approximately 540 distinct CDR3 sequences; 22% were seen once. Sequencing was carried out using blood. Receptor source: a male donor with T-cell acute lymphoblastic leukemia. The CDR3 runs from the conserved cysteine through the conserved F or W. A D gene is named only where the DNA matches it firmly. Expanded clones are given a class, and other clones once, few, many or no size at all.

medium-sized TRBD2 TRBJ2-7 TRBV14 CASSRLAVPSEQYF TGTGCCAGCAGCCGACTAGCAGTTCCCTCCGAGCAGTACTTC
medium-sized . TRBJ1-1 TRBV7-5 CISVSEARGPGEAFF .
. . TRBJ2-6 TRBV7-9 CASSDGLITAGADVLTF TGTGCCAGCAGTGACGGACTCATTACAGCTGGGGCCGACGTCCTGACTTTC
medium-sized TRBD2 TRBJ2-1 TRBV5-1 CASSFTGGAYNEQFF TGCGCCAGCAGCTTTACGGGAGGGGCCTACAATGAGCAGTTCTTC
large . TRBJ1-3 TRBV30 CAWSVSGALGNTIYF TGTGCCTGGAGTGTATCAGGGGCGCTAGGAAACACCATATATTTT
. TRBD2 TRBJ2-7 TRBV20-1 CSAKLPERGEVEQYF TGCAGTGCTAAACTTCCCGAGCGGGGGGAAGTCGAGCAGTACTTC
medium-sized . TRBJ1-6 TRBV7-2 CASSQGSPLHF TGTGCCAGCAGCCAGGGTTCACCCCTCCACTTT
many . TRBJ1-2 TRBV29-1 CSVEGRGNNYGYTF TGCAGCGTTGAAGGGAGAGGGAATAACTATGGCTACACCTTC
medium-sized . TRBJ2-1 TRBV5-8 CASSLALGSGGNNEQFF TGTGCCAGCAGCTTGGCTCTTGGTAGCGGAGGAAACAATGAGCAGTTCTTC
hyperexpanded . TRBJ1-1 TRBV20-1 CSARDGGTDRAFF TGCAGTGCTAGAGATGGGGGTACGGACCGGGCTTTCTTT
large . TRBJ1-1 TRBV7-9 CASSRAKNTEAFF TGTGCCAGCAGCCGGGCCAAGAACACTGAAGCTTTCTTT
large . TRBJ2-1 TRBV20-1 CSARGPVHNEQFF TGCAGTGCTAGGGGTCCGGTCCACAATGAGCAGTTCTTC
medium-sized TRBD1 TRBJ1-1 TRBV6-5 CASSTGQGATEAFF TGTGCCAGCAGTACAGGACAGGGGGCCACTGAAGCTTTCTTT
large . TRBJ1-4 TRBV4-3 CASSLYLQATNEKLFF TGCGCCAGCAGCCTCTATTTACAGGCAACTAATGAAAAACTGTTTTTT
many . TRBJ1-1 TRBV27 CASSFSRHPNTEAFF TGTGCCAGCAGTTTCTCTCGACACCCGAACACTGAAGCTTTCTTT
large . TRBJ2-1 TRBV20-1 CSARDPIFNEQFF TGCAGTGCTAGAGATCCAATTTTCAATGAGCAGTTCTTC
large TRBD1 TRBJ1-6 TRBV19 CASNRRDRNNSPLHF TGTGCCAGTAATCGCCGGGACAGGAATAATTCACCCCTCCACTTT
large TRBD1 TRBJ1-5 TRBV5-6 CASSSGGEGLGNQPQHF TGTGCCAGCAGTTCAGGGGGAGAGGGTTTGGGCAATCAGCCCCAGCATTTT
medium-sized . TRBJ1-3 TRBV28 CASSLGQYSGNTIYF TGTGCCAGCAGTTTAGGACAGTACTCTGGAAACACCATATATTTT
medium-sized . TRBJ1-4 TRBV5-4 CASSLDPTRDEKLFF TGTGCCAGCAGCTTGGACCCAACGAGGGATGAAAAACTGTTTTTT
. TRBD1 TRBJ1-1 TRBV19 CASSFRDRILKATEAFF TGTGCCAGTAGTTTCCGGGACAGGATACTTAAGGCCACTGAAGCTTTCTTT
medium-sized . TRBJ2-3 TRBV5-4 CASSLVTDTQYF TGTGCCAGCAGCTTGGTCACAGATACGCAGTATTTT
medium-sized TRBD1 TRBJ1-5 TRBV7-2 CASSLGQGNQPQHF TGTGCCAGCAGCCTGGGACAGGGGAATCAGCCCCAGCATTTT
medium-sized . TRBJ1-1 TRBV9 CASSVGGGTTEAFF TGTGCCAGCAGCGTAGGGGGGGGGACTACTGAAGCTTTCTTT
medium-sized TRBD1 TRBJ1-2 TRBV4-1 CASSRAWTGVYGYTF TGCGCCAGCAGCCGTGCCTGGACAGGGGTCTATGGCTACACCTTC
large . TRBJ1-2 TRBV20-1 CSAIQVDYGYTF TGCAGTGCGATACAGGTCGACTATGGCTACACCTTC
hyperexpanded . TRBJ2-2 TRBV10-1 CASRAGTVPNTGELFF TGCGCCAGCAGAGCCGGGACGGTTCCGAACACCGGGGAGCTGTTTTTT
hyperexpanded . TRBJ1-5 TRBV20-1 CSARELRYQPQHF TGCAGTGCTAGAGAACTGAGGTATCAGCCCCAGCATTTT
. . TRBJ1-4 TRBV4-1 CASSPGPERLEKLFF TGCGCCAGCAGCCCCGGACCGGAGCGGCTGGAAAAACTGTTTTTT
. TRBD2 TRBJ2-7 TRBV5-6 CASSLEREGRQYF TGTGCCAGCAGCTTGGAACGGGAGGGCCGTCAGTACTTC
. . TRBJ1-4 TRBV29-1 CSVKGGNEKLFF TGCAGCGTTAAGGGGGGCAACGAAAAACTGTTTTTT